This T cell receptor (beta chain) originates from a study of graft-versus-host responses after intestinal transplantation. The assay was immunoSEQ multiplex PCR, and TCRdb's table has in-frame clones only and misses some. The sample contains some 70,000 clones, around 86% of which appear only once. Notes on this clone: The antigen is not known.

The source of this sequence is a human donor who was the organ donor for an intestinal transplant. Sequenced material: unstimulated CD8+ T cells sorted from spleen or lymph node cells, taken before transplant.

In DNA, the CDR3 is TGTGCCAGCAGTTTCGGGAGTATCCGTGGCGAGCAGTACTTC. The encoded protein is CASSFGSIRGEQYF. The chain has TRBV27 and TRBJ2-7; D is perhaps TRBD2 (6 bases). The V end was cut by 3 bases, the J end by 6 bases, with 15 bases between. From germline, CDR1 is MNHEY and CDR2 SMNVEV (reference sequence). The CDR3 extends over 14 amino acids.